Described below is a single T cell receptor beta chain sequence and its context. The data were taken from a study of blood T cell repertoires in COVID-19. Study-wide background: Sample material is recorded as cDNA or gDNA derived from T cells, B-cell-depleted T cells, or PBMCs.

V shed 1 base and J shed 7 bases, with 10 bases lying between them. The length of the CDR3 is 13 residues. CDR1 is LNHNV and CDR2 is YYDKDF in the germline V gene (reference sequence). Original analysis: Quantification of nucleated cells was approximated via reference gene primer amplification. Sequenced by immunoSEQ multiplex PCR; TCRdb stores in-frame clones only, minus some. The V and J calls and the clone size are those of that table, but D and trimming were determined from the DNA. Here the sample spans 200,000 to 250,000 clones, around 86% being singletons. This receptor was taken from a woman aged 50 to 60 with COVID-19, enrolled during active disease. The rearrangement links TRBV15 to TRBJ1-2; D call uncertain. Material: peripheral blood. The CDR3 reads CATSRADEVGYTF. CDR3 sequence (DNA): TGTGCCACCAGCAGAGCCGACGAGGTTGGCTACACCTTC.